The 18 T cell receptor beta chains presented below share a single source sample, sequenced in a study of spatial heterogeneity in lung cancer. Using its own MiXCR run on the 5' RACE reads, TCRdb lists one record per CDR3 protein. The sample includes 89,000 or so distinct CDR3 sequences, about 20% of them seen just once. Noted time point: sample taken at primary tumor resection. Sequencing covered unsorted whole RNA taken from tumor, nontumor lung or frozen PBMC. The starting material was PBMCs, obtained at surgery. The source is a male donor with early-stage non-small cell lung cancer.

This clonotype was seen more than once but under ten times. This sequence joins TRBV27 and TRBJ1-1; possibly TRBD1 for D (5 bases). Trimming left V 2 bases short and J 0 bases short, with 10 bases between. The CDR3 loop spans 15 amino acids. Germline assignment: CDR1 MNHEY and CDR2 SMNVEV (reference sequence). CDR3 nucleotide sequence: TGTGCCAGCAGTTTACGGCAGGGTCTGAACACTGAAGCTTTCTTT. Translation: CASSLRQGLNTEAFF.

This sequence joins TRBV19 and TRBJ2-4, with TRBD1 as a possible D gene (6 bases). The V and J ends lost 7 bases and 6 bases respectively, with 16 bases between them. This CDR3 has 14 residues. CDR1 LNHDA and CDR2 SQIVND come from the germline V gene (reference sequence). In nucleotides, the CDR3 is TGTGCCAGTACCAATTTGGGGACAAGAAACATTCAGTACTTC. Protein sequence: CASTNLGTRNIQYF.

This clonotype was detected only a few times. J is TRBJ1-1 and V is TRBV27; tentatively, D is TRBD1 (5 bases). Trimming pared 5 bases from V and 1 base from J, leaving 11 bases between. Germline assignment: CDR1 MNHEY and CDR2 SMNVEV (reference sequence). The CDR3 is 14 residues long. Here the CDR3 reads CASSHPGQNTEAFF. CDR3 in DNA: TGTGCCAGCAGTCACCCCGGACAGAACACTGAAGCTTTCTTT.

V is TRBV19 and J is TRBJ2-7; D remains ambiguous. The CDR3 totals 14 residues. Germline V gene lookup returns CDR1 LNHDA and CDR2 SQIVND (reference sequence). V was shortened by 6 bases and J by 3 bases, with 15 bases between the two germline ends. The CDR3 region has the DNA TGTGCCAGTAGCCGAGTGGCCGATGACTACGAGCAGTACTTC. Its translation is CASSRVADDYEQYF.

This clonotype was detected only a few times. V usage is TRBV18 and J usage is TRBJ2-3; D possibly matches TRBD1 or TRBD2 (5 bases each). The CDR3 runs to 15 residues. CDR1 KGHSH and CDR2 LQKENI come from the germline V gene. Between the trimmed V and J ends, which lost 3 bases and 6 bases, there was a span of 16 bases. CDR3 loop: CASSPRDPYRDTQYF. The CDR3 DNA follows: TGTGCCAGCTCACCCAGGGACCCCTATAGGGATACGCAGTATTTT.

Only a few counts were recorded for this clonotype. The J gene is TRBJ2-2, the V gene TRBV4-1, with a tentative D call TRBD2 (6 bases). The V and J ends lost 0 bases and 4 bases respectively, with 12 bases between them. Per germline, CDR1 MGHRA and CDR2 YSYEKL. The CDR3 length is 16 residues. In nucleotides, the CDR3 is TGCGCCAGCAGCCAAGATCGGGGGTTTGGCACCGGGGAGCTGTTTTTT. As protein: CASSQDRGFGTGELFF.

CDR3 residues: CSATPLLAGEGNEQFF. The CDR3, as DNA: TGCAGTGCTACCCCTTTACTAGCGGGGGAGGGCAATGAGCAGTTCTTC. This sequence joins TRBV20-1 and TRBJ2-1; 11 bases are a match to TRBD2. There are 16 residues in the CDR3. The J segment lost 6 bases and the V segment lost 4 bases, leaving 11 bases of the junction unmatched. CDR1 DFQATT and CDR2 SNEGSKA come from the germline V gene (reference sequence).

The chain combines TRBV29-1 with TRBJ2-1; TRBD2 agrees at 11 bases. The V gene's germline CDR1 is SQVTM and CDR2 ANQGSEA. The V segment lost 4 bases and the J segment 0 bases; nucleotides outside the gene matches: 8. The length of the CDR3 is 17 residues. CDR3 sequence: CSVVRLAGRNSYNEQFF. CDR3 in DNA: TGCAGCGTTGTAAGACTAGCGGGGAGAAACTCCTACAATGAGCAGTTCTTC.

This chain joins TRBV7-9 and TRBJ2-2; D is perhaps TRBD1 or TRBD2 (5 bases each). Between the trimmed V and J ends, which lost 6 bases and 3 bases, there was a span of 11 bases. Germline V gene data show CDR1 as SEHNR and CDR2 as FQNEAQ (reference sequence). The CDR3 runs to 14 residues. CDR3 region: CASRPGRDTGELFF. The CDR3 DNA sequence: TGTGCCAGCAGGCCGGGACGGGACACCGGGGAGCTGTTTTTT. The full variable domain, rest sourced from reference TRBV7-9 and TRBJ2-2, is DTGVSQNPRHKITKRGQNVTFRCDPISEHNRLYWYRQTLGQGPEFLTYFQNEAQLEKSRLLSDRFSAERPKGSFSTLEIQRTEQGDSAMYLCASRPGRDTGELFFGEGSRLTVL.

The V call is TRBV25-1, the J call TRBJ2-2, with D unclear. V gave up 5 bases and J gave up 5 bases, with 18 bases separating them. Germline lookup yields CDR1 MGHDK and CDR2 SYGVNS. The CDR3 extends over 16 amino acids. The CDR3 loop reads CASSPLRLSETGELFF. The CDR3 bases are TGTGCCAGCAGTCCCCTCAGGCTTTCTGAAACCGGGGAGCTGTTTTTT.

In its sample, this clonotype was seen many times. The genes are TRBV28 and TRBJ2-7; perhaps TRBD1 as D (6 bases). Trimming shortened V by 6 bases and J by 3 bases, and 15 bases separated the two germline ends. Germline V gives CDR1 MDHEN, CDR2 SYDVKM. The CDR3 loop spans 14 amino acids. The CDR3 nucleotides are TGTGCCAGCAGCTCGAGAAACAGGGTCTACGAGCAGTACTTC. This codes for CASSSRNRVYEQYF.

At least ten counts were recorded for this clonotype. The rearrangement uses TRBV30 and TRBJ1-1; D gene uncertain. Between the trimmed V and J ends, which lost 4 bases and 1 base, there was a span of 10 bases. This CDR3 is 13 amino acids long. CDR1 is GTSNPN, CDR2 SVGIG, per germline (reference sequence). The CDR3, as DNA: TGTGCCTGGAATCGATTTGGGAACACTGAAGCTTTCTTT. Translating gives CAWNRFGNTEAFF. Complete variable domain (other parts from reference TRBV30 and TRBJ1-1): SQTIHQWPATLVQPVGSPLSLECTVEGTSNPNLYWYRQAAGRGLQLLFYSVGIGQISSEVPQNLSASRPQDRQFILSSKKLLLSDSGFYLCAWNRFGNTEAFFGQGTRLTVV.

This clonotype appeared a few times. The chain carries TRBV4-3 and TRBJ2-2, with D tentatively TRBD2 (6 bases). With 2 bases removed from V and 5 bases from J, the gap between germline ends came to 9 bases. The CDR3 is 14 amino acids. CDR1 is LGHNA, CDR2 YSLEER, per germline. In nucleotides, the CDR3 is TGCGCCAGCAGCCAATTTCGGGGGACCGGGGAGCTGTTTTTT. Protein product: CASSQFRGTGELFF.

The genes are TRBV5-1 and TRBJ2-3; D call uncertain. The CDR3 spans 15 residues. Germline V gene data show CDR1 as SGHRS and CDR2 as YFSETQ. The V and J ends lost 0 bases and 0 bases respectively, with 8 bases between them. The CDR3 loop reads CASSLVPDSTDTQYF. CDR3 bases: TGCGCCAGCAGCTTGGTACCAGATAGCACAGATACGCAGTATTTT.

CDR3 sequence reads: CASSLEQATGELFF. As DNA, the CDR3 is TGCGCCAGCAGCTTGGAACAGGCCACCGGGGAGCTGTTTTTT. The chain employs TRBV5-1 and TRBJ2-2; TRBD1 is a possible D gene (5 bases). There are 14 residues in the CDR3. Germline V gives CDR1 SGHRS, CDR2 YFSETQ. V was cut by 0 bases and J by 4 bases, with 7 bases left in between.

V gene TRBV11-2 combines with J gene TRBJ2-1, with TRBD2 matching over 11 bases. The CDR3 loop spans 15 amino acids. V gave up 0 bases and J gave up 9 bases; unmatched junction bases: 4. The germline gives CDR1 SGHAT, CDR2 FQNNGV. The CDR3 sequence: CASSLDTSGGFEQFF. The CDR3 nucleotides are TGTGCCAGCAGCTTAGATACTAGCGGGGGCTTTGAGCAGTTCTTC.

The CDR3 protein is CASSQGEVEKLFF. The DNA for the CDR3 is TGTGCCAGCAGCCAAGGGGAAGTGGAAAAACTGTTTTTT. The chain joins TRBV3-1 to TRBJ1-4; no reliable D call. Per germline, CDR1 LGHDT and CDR2 YNNKEL (reference sequence). The CDR3 loop spans 13 amino acids. V was trimmed by 1 base and J by 8 bases, leaving 8 bases between them.

This clonotype was detected only a few times. The J gene is TRBJ2-1, the V gene TRBV18; 7 bases match TRBD1. The CDR3 is 12 residues long. The V gene end was trimmed by 6 bases and the J gene end by 14 bases; junction bases not matched to a gene: 10. Germline V gene lookup returns CDR1 KGHSH and CDR2 LQKENI. The CDR3 here is CASSLGTEREFF. In DNA, the CDR3 is TGTGCCAGCTCCCTTGGGACAGAACGGGAGTTCTTC.